The 21 T cell receptor beta chains given below trace back to one sample, sequenced in a study of blood T cell repertoires in COVID-19. Here immunoSEQ multiplex PCR was the method, and the copy in TCRdb shows in-frame clones only, minus some. Here the sample spans 75,000 to 95,000 clones, more than 65% being singletons. What was sequenced was peripheral blood. The receptors shown here come from a woman of 80 years or more with active or convalescent COVID-19.

The rearrangement joins TRBV7-9 to TRBJ1-1, with D unclear. Germline V CDR1 and CDR2: SEHNR, FQNEAQ (reference sequence). V gave up 5 bases and J gave up 5 bases, with 18 bases separating them. The CDR3 consists of 15 residues. CDR3 nucleotide sequence: TGTGCCAGCAGCACCGGGGTGGGATTTAAGACTGAAGCTTTCTTT. Its protein product is CASSTGVGFKTEAFF.

This clone showed up just a few times. The chain has TRBV4-3 and TRBJ1-2, with D tentatively TRBD1 (6 bases). Trimming stripped 0 bases from V and 4 bases from J, with 18 bases between. CDR1 and CDR2 from the germline V gene are LGHNA and YSLEER. The CDR3 has 17 amino acids. CDR3: CASSQDDLGTGLYGYTF. CDR3 in DNA: TGCGCCAGCAGCCAAGATGACCTCGGTACAGGGCTCTATGGCTACACCTTC.

CDR3 sequence (DNA): TGCGCCAGCAGCCCCCGGACAGGGCAAGGCTACACCTTC. It yields the protein CASSPRTGQGYTF. The gene calls are TRBV5-1 and TRBJ1-2, with 8 bases fitting TRBD1. The CDR3 covers 13 residues. V dropped 4 bases and J dropped 8; count of bases not matched to a gene: 7. Germline-derived CDR1 and CDR2 are SGHRS and YFSETQ.

The rearrangement links TRBV4-3 to TRBJ1-4; D may be TRBD1 (6 bases). The CDR3 is made up of 19 amino acids. V dropped 5 bases and J dropped 0 bases, with 22 bases sitting between them. Germline V gene lookup returns CDR1 LGHNA and CDR2 YSLEER. The CDR3: CASSKGVGHRLATNEKLFF. The CDR3 DNA reads as TGCGCCAGCAGCAAGGGGGTGGGTCATCGTTTGGCAACTAATGAAAAACTGTTTTTT.

The V call is TRBV7-2, the J call TRBJ1-5; D is ambiguous. From germline, CDR1 is SGHTA and CDR2 FQGNSA. This CDR3 has 13 residues. The V and J ends lost 1 base and 7 bases respectively, with 8 bases between them. The CDR3 protein is CASSLDRGQPQHF. Here the CDR3 DNA reads TGTGCCAGCAGCTTAGATCGCGGCCAGCCCCAGCATTTT. The full variable domain, with the rest looked up from reference TRBV7-2 and TRBJ1-5, is GAGVSQSPSNKVTEKGKDVELRCDPISGHTALYWYRQSLGQGLEFLIYFQGNSAPDKSGLPSDRFSAERTGGSVSTLTIQRTQQEDSAVYLCASSLDRGQPQHFGDGTRLSIL.

The chain uses TRBV27 and TRBJ1-4, with 9 bases matching TRBD1. This CDR3 is 14 amino acids long. The germline gives CDR1 MNHEY, CDR2 SMNVEV (reference sequence). Germline trimming cut 6 bases from V and 5 bases from J; bases unmatched to any gene: 4. The CDR3 loop is CASRRDRVNEKLFF. The CDR3 DNA sequence: TGTGCCAGCAGAAGGGACAGGGTGAATGAAAAACTGTTTTTT. Full variable domain (remainder filled in from reference TRBV27 and TRBJ1-4): EAQVTQNPRYLITVTGKKLTVTCSQNMNHEYMSWYRQDPGLGLRQIYYSMNVEVTDKGDVPEGYKVSRKEKRNFPLILESPSPNQTSLYFCASRRDRVNEKLFFGSGTQLSVL.

This chain joins TRBV5-1 and TRBJ2-5, with 13 bases lining up with TRBD2. Germline loops: CDR1 SGHRS, CDR2 YFSETQ. The V gene end was trimmed by 1 base and the J gene end by 4 bases; junction bases not matched to a gene: 10. The CDR3 is made up of 18 amino acids. The CDR3 bases are TGCGCCAGCAGCTTGACTAGCGGGAGGGCCACTCCCCGAGAGACCCAGTACTTC. Translation: CASSLTSGRATPRETQYF.

The chain recombines TRBV7-2 with TRBJ2-5; 7 bases match TRBD2. CDR3 length: 16 amino acids. The V gene end was trimmed by 4 bases and the J gene end by 5 bases; junction bases not matched to a gene: 13. CDR1 is SGHTA, CDR2 FQGNSA, per germline. CDR3 in amino acids: CASSYLGGGAGETQYF. CDR3 nucleotide sequence: TGTGCCAGCAGCTACCTCGGGGGAGGGGCGGGGGAGACCCAGTACTTC. Filled out from reference TRBV7-2 and TRBJ2-5, the complete variable domain reads GAGVSQSPSNKVTEKGKDVELRCDPISGHTALYWYRQSLGQGLEFLIYFQGNSAPDKSGLPSDRFSAERTGGSVSTLTIQRTQQEDSAVYLCASSYLGGGAGETQYFGPGTRLLVL.

The rearrangement joins TRBV6-2 or TRBV6-3 to TRBJ2-5; D might be TRBD1 (6 bases). CDR1 and CDR2 from the germline V gene are MNHEY and SVGEGT. The CDR3 totals 15 residues. V shed 4 bases and J shed 1 base, with 13 bases lying between them. The CDR3, as DNA: TGTGCCAGCAGTTCTAACCGACAGGTCCAAGAGACCCAGTACTTC. This sequence encodes CASSSNRQVQETQYF.

The table lists this clone with a few counts. This rearrangement joins TRBV28 to TRBJ1-2; D remains ambiguous. CDR1 is MDHEN and CDR2 is SYDVKM in the germline V gene. The CDR3 spans 12 residues. V was shortened by 11 bases and J by 0 bases, with 10 bases between the two germline ends. The CDR3 is CASRGANYGYTF. Written as DNA, the CDR3 is TGTGCCTCCCGCGGGGCTAACTATGGCTACACCTTC.

The genes are TRBV4-2 and TRBJ1-5; D gene unclear. CDR3 length: 13 residues. The V end was cut by 0 bases, the J end by 4 bases, with 4 bases between. Germline values: CDR1 LGHNA, CDR2 YNFKEQ. The chain's CDR3 is CASSQDKNQPQHF. As DNA, the CDR3 is TGTGCCAGCAGCCAAGATAAAAATCAGCCCCAGCATTTT.

The V and J genes are TRBV4-1 and TRBJ2-7; the match to TRBD1 covers 8 bases. This CDR3 has 15 residues. CDR1 is MGHRA and CDR2 is YSYEKL in the germline V gene. V was clipped by 3 bases and J by 2 bases; unmatched bases: 6. The CDR3 region is CASSHPPTGAYEQYF. CDR3 nucleotide sequence: TGCGCCAGCAGCCATCCCCCGACAGGGGCCTACGAGCAGTACTTC.

The chain couples TRBV3-1 (or the pseudogene TRBV3-2) to TRBJ1-4, with 7 bases aligning to TRBD1. Germline-derived CDR1 and CDR2 are LGHDT and YNNKEL (reference sequence). The CDR3 is made up of 15 amino acids. With 9 bases clipped from V and 2 bases from J, the junction kept 9 bases outside the gene matches. This CDR3 reads CASKDHRGTNEKLFF. CDR3 in DNA: TGTGCCAGTAAAGACCACAGGGGCACTAATGAAAAACTGTTTTTT.

The chain has TRBV7-2 and TRBJ2-3, with 12 bases lining up with TRBD2. Looked up from germline, CDR1 is SGHTA and CDR2 is FQGNSA. The CDR3 is made up of 16 amino acids. Trimming took 1 base from V and 7 from J; bases not matched to a gene: 6. CDR3 nucleotide sequence: TGTGCCAGCAGCTTAGGTCCTAGCGGGGGGGCGAATACGCAGTATTTT. Amino acids: CASSLGPSGGANTQYF.

This chain connects TRBV19 to TRBJ2-1, with TRBD2 identical over 8 bases. In germline, CDR1 is LNHDA, CDR2 SQIVND (reference sequence). Trimming removed 3 bases from V and 2 bases from J; junction bases left unmatched: 6. The CDR3 has 16 residues. Written as DNA, the CDR3 is TGTGCCAGTAGTATTTTGGCGGGAGGCACCTACAATGAGCAGTTCTTC. It translates to CASSILAGGTYNEQFF.

The chain recombines TRBV11-2 with TRBJ2-2, with a tentative D call TRBD2 (5 bases). Trimming removed 1 base from V and 1 base from J, with 7 bases in between. Germline CDR1 SGHAT, CDR2 FQNNGV. The CDR3 has 15 residues. As DNA, the CDR3 is TGTGCCAGCAGCTTAGTTGCGGGGAACACCGGGGAGCTGTTTTTT. This codes for CASSLVAGNTGELFF.

The V call is TRBV6-6, the J call TRBJ1-1; D gene ambiguous. Germline lookup yields CDR1 MNHNY and CDR2 SVGAGI (reference sequence). Trimming shortened V by 6 bases and J by 2 bases, and 16 bases separated the two germline ends. This CDR3 is built from 15 residues. Here the CDR3 reads CASSRLRDRNTEAFF. The CDR3 nucleotides read TGTGCCAGCAGCCGCTTGAGAGATCGAAACACTGAAGCTTTCTTT.

This chain uses TRBV7-9 with TRBJ1-2, with a tentative D call TRBD1 (5 bases). Germline CDR1 is SEHNR and CDR2 is FQNEAQ (reference sequence). The length of the CDR3 is 12 residues. Trimming took off 1 base at V and 7 bases at J, with 7 bases between the two ends. The CDR3 region has the DNA TGTGCCAGCAGCTTAGAAAGGGGTGGCTACACCTTC. Translation gives CASSLERGGYTF.

This chain joins TRBV11-3 and TRBJ1-1, with 9 bases lining up with TRBD1. V shed 6 bases, J shed 4 bases, and the junction held 6 bases outside the gene matches. Germline V gene lookup returns CDR1 SGHNT and CDR2 YENEEA. This CDR3 spans 14 amino acids. The CDR3 DNA is TGTGCCAGCAGTACCGGGACAGGGCTCACTGAAGCTTTCTTT. Amino acids: CASSTGTGLTEAFF. The variable domain in full, with the rest retrieved from reference TRBV11-3 and TRBJ1-1, is EAGVVQSPRYKIIEKKQPVAFWCNPISGHNTLYWYLQNLGQGPELLIRYENEEAVDDSQLPKDRFSAERLKGVDSTLKIQPAELGDSAVYLCASSTGTGLTEAFFGQGTRLTVV.

This chain joins TRBV7-8 and TRBJ1-5; a weak D match, TRBD1 (6 bases). V was cut by 0 bases and J by 1 base, with 7 bases left in between. The CDR3 consists of 15 residues. CDR1 is SGHVS, CDR2 FQNEAQ, per germline. The CDR3 sequence: CASSLARGSNQPQHF. The CDR3 coding sequence is TGTGCCAGCAGCTTAGCGAGGGGGAGCAATCAGCCCCAGCATTTT.

The chain carries TRBV20-1 and TRBJ2-2; D gene uncertain. CDR3 length: 12 amino acids. Germline assignment: CDR1 DFQATT and CDR2 SNEGSKA (reference sequence). V gave up 3 bases and J gave up 8 bases, with 10 bases separating them. The DNA for the CDR3 is TGCAGTGCTAGTACGCGAGTTGGGGAGCTGTTTTTT. It translates to CSASTRVGELFF.